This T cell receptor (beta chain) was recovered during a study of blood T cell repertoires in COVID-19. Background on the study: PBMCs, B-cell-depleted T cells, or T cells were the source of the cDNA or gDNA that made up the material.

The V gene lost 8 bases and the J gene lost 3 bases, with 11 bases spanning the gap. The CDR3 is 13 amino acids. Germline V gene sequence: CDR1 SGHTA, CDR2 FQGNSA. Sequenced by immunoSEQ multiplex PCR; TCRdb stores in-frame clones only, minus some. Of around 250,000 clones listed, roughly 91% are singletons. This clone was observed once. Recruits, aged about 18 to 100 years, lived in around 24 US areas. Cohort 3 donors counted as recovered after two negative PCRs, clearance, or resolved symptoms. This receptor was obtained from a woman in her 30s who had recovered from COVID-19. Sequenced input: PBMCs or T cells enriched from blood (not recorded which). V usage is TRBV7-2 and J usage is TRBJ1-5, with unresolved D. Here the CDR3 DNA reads TGTGCCAGCTCGTATGCAGTCAATCAGCCCCAGCATTTT. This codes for CASSYAVNQPQHF.